These T cell receptor beta chains were read from a single sample in a study of cytomegalovirus exposure and HLA in healthy donors. Sequencing used immunoSEQ multiplex PCR; TCRdb keeps in-frame clones, though not all of them. The table lists some 98,000 clones, about 81% of them singletons. The sequenced sample consisted of PBMCs. These receptor sequences come from a middle-aged man in good health and CMV-seronegative. CDR3s include the opening cysteine and the closing phenylalanine or tryptophan. D genes are given only for firm matches. Not every row has a clone size; where given, it reads once, few, many or a size class.

>TRBJ2-5|-|TRBV7-2|-
CASSARNTGHQYF
TGTGCCAGCAGCGCCCGGAACACTGGGCACCAGTACTTC
>TRBJ1-1|-|TRBV7-9|-
CASSLSPTQENTEAFF
TGTGCCAGCAGCTTATCCCCGACACAGGAGAACACTGAAGCTTTCTTT
>TRBJ1-6|-|TRBV4-1|TRBD1
CASSHRTGEASPLHF
TGCGCCAGCAGCCACAGGACAGGGGAAGCTTCACCCCTCCACTTT
>TRBJ2-2|-|TRBV10-1|TRBD1
CASSVRGQGNPGELFF
TGCGCCAGCAGTGTTAGGGGGCAGGGGAATCCCGGGGAGCTGTTTTTT
>TRBJ1-2|-|TRBV9|TRBD1
CASSLQGDGYTF
TGTGCCAGCAGCTTACAGGGGGATGGCTACACCTTC
>TRBJ1-1|-|TRBV4-1|-
CASSQGLVDTTEAFF
TGCGCCAGCAGCCAAGGTCTAGTGGACACAACTGAAGCTTTCTTT
>TRBJ1-6|-|TRBV5-5|-
CASSLPARHSPLHF
TGTGCCAGCAGCTTGCCCGCGAGGCATTCACCCCTCCACTTT
>TRBJ1-2|-|TRBV5-4|TRBD1
CASSLAGTAANYGYTF
TGTGCCAGCAGCTTGGCCGGGACAGCCGCTAACTATGGCTACACCTTC
>TRBJ1-2|few|TRBV30|-
CAWSAGASGYTF
TGTGCCTGGAGTGCTGGGGCGAGTGGCTACACCTTC
>TRBJ1-4|-|TRBV28|TRBD1
CASSSGTGGVKLFF
TGTGCCAGCAGCTCCGGGACAGGGGGCGTTAAACTGTTTTTT
>TRBJ2-3|few|TRBV6-4|TRBD1
CASSDSGQGTDTQYF
TGTGCCAGCAGTGACTCGGGACAGGGCACAGATACGCAGTATTTT
>TRBJ2-7|-|TRBV7-9|-
CASSPGGEQYF
TGTGCCAGCAGCCCGGGTGGAGAGCAGTACTTC
>TRBJ1-1|-|TRBV19|-
CASSTNAGRTEAFF
TGTGCCAGTAGTACAAATGCAGGGAGGACTGAAGCTTTCTTT
>TRBJ2-1|-|TRBV9|TRBD2
CASSVTSGAYNEQFF
TGTGCCAGCAGCGTAACTAGCGGGGCGTACAATGAGCAGTTCTTC
>TRBJ1-2|few|TRBV10-3|-
CAISESNGSGYTF
TGTGCCATCAGTGAGTCGAACGGTTCGGGCTACACCTTC
>TRBJ1-1|once|TRBV7-8|-
CASKLQGTEAFF
TGTGCCAGCAAATTACAGGGAACTGAAGCTTTCTTT
>TRBJ2-5|-|TRBV6-5|TRBD2
CASSFLAGAAETQYF
TGTGCCAGCAGTTTCCTAGCGGGGGCGGCAGAGACCCAGTACTTC
>TRBJ2-7|-|TRBV27|TRBD2
CASSIHPGLATSYEQYF
TGTGCCAGCAGTATACACCCGGGACTAGCGACATCCTACGAGCAGTACTTC
>TRBJ2-1|-|TRBV6-6|-
CASSLNNEQFF
TGTGCCAGCAGTCTAAACAATGAGCAGTTCTTC
>TRBJ2-1|-|TRBV5-1|-
CASSLTAAGGSYNEQFF
TGCGCCAGCAGCTTGACCGCGGCGGGCGGGTCCTACAATGAGCAGTTCTTC
>TRBJ2-7|-|TRBV28|-
CASTDRYEQYF
TGTGCCAGCACGGACAGATACGAGCAGTACTTC
>TRBJ2-1|-|TRBV6-1|-
CASSVSSRLGSYNEQFF
TGTGCCAGCAGTGTAAGTAGTAGACTAGGCTCCTACAATGAGCAGTTCTTC
>TRBJ2-7|-|TRBV6-1|-
CASSVNINPRRTVEQYF
TGTGCCAGCAGTGTCAATATTAACCCCCGGAGGACAGTCGAGCAGTACTTC
>TRBJ2-6|-|TRBV7-3|-
CASSRTGSGANVLTF
TGTGCCAGCAGCCGAACGGGCTCTGGGGCCAACGTCCTGACTTTC
>TRBJ1-5|few|TRBV6-6|-
CASSYSMSQSNQPQHF
TGTGCCAGCAGTTACTCGATGTCCCAGAGCAATCAGCCCCAGCATTTT
>TRBJ1-2|-|TRBV2|-
CASSQTTAGGRGYTF
TGTGCCAGCAGTCAAACGACTGCAGGAGGTCGTGGCTACACCTTC
>TRBJ1-2|-|TRBV25-1|TRBD1
CASSSRDRPRGYTF
TGTGCCAGCAGTTCCAGGGACAGGCCCCGTGGCTACACCTTC
>TRBJ1-5|-|TRBV19|-
CASSTYSSNQPQHF
TGTGCCAGTAGTACCTACAGCAGCAATCAGCCCCAGCATTTT
>TRBJ1-3|-|TRBV6-1|-
CASSAGHPGNTIYF
TGTGCCAGCAGTGCGGGACACCCTGGAAACACCATATATTTT
>TRBJ2-1|-|TRBV27|TRBD1
CASSLNPGTVQFF
TGTGCCAGCAGTCTCAATCCGGGGACAGTGCAGTTCTTC
>TRBJ1-6|-|TRBV27|-
CASSWVGLGNSPLHF
TGTGCCAGCAGTTGGGTGGGGCTTGGTAATTCACCCCTCCACTTT
>TRBJ2-2|-|TRBV27|-
CASSFRGELFF
TGTGCCAGCAGTTTCCGCGGGGAGCTGTTTTTT
>TRBJ2-2|few|TRBV5-1|TRBD1
CASSLGDRGTLAGELFF
TGCGCCAGCAGCTTGGGGGACAGGGGGACTTTGGCCGGGGAGCTGTTTTTT
>TRBJ1-1|-|TRBV28|-
CASRVDGAEAFF
TGTGCCAGCAGGGTTGACGGGGCTGAAGCTTTCTTT
>TRBJ1-2|-|TRBV2|TRBD1
CASSEGRGRGSYGYTF
TGTGCCAGCAGTGAAGGCAGGGGGCGAGGTAGCTATGGCTACACCTTC
>TRBJ1-2|-|TRBV18|TRBD1
CASSPDRAGGYTF
TGTGCCAGCTCCCCTGACAGGGCCGGTGGCTACACCTTC
>TRBJ1-2|-|TRBV7-9|TRBD1
CASSHGQAHYGYTF
TGTGCCAGCAGCCACGGACAGGCCCACTATGGCTACACCTTC
>TRBJ1-6|few|TRBV5-6|-
CASSTAGYSLHF
TGTGCCAGCAGCACCGCAGGGTACTCCCTCCACTTT
>TRBJ1-1|-|TRBV2|-
CASRAHRAGTEAFF
TGTGCCAGCAGAGCTCACAGGGCGGGCACTGAAGCTTTCTTT
>TRBJ1-1|-|TRBV6-5|TRBD1
CASSSPGQGSFVAFF
TGTGCCAGCAGTTCCCCTGGACAGGGAAGTTTTGTAGCTTTCTTT
>TRBJ2-1|-|TRBV6-7|-
CASSYSQVSDDQYNEQFF
TGTGCCAGCAGTTACTCGCAGGTATCGGATGATCAGTACAATGAGCAGTTCTTC
>TRBJ2-1|-|TRBV4-2|-
CASSQDRDNEQFF
TGTGCCAGCAGCCAAGATCGTGACAATGAGCAGTTCTTC
>TRBJ2-1|-|TRBV7-6|TRBD2
CASSLISGGGNEQFF
TGTGCCAGCAGCTTGATTAGCGGGGGGGGTAATGAGCAGTTCTTC
>TRBJ2-7|-|TRBV6-1|TRBD1
CASTPGQGAYEQYF
TGTGCCAGCACTCCGGGACAGGGGGCCTACGAGCAGTACTTC
>TRBJ2-7|-|TRBV6-5|-
CASSTTKAPAAEQYF
TGTGCCAGCAGTACCACGAAGGCCCCAGCGGCCGAGCAGTACTTC
>TRBJ1-6|-|TRBV28|-
CASSFVERNSPLHF
TGTGCCAGCAGTTTCGTCGAGCGTAATTCACCCCTCCACTTT
>TRBJ1-2|-|TRBV6-1|TRBD1
CASSETKGAGGYTF
TGTGCCAGCAGTGAAACAAAGGGGGCAGGTGGCTACACCTTC
>TRBJ1-5|-|TRBV5-1|-
CASSLEQGSRQPQHF
TGCGCCAGCAGCCTAGAACAGGGCTCGAGGCAGCCCCAGCATTTT